The 16 T cell receptor beta chains below all came from one sample that was sequenced in a study of blood T cell repertoires in COVID-19. Here immunoSEQ multiplex PCR was the method, and the copy in TCRdb shows in-frame clones only, minus some. The sample includes under 250,000 clones, about nine tenths of them seen just once. Source material: peripheral blood. The receptors derive from a man between 45 and 60 years old with COVID-19, enrolled during active disease.

V gene TRBV19 combines with J gene TRBJ2-2; 10 nucleotides agree with TRBD1. CDR3 length: 16 amino acids. V gave up 3 bases and J gave up 4 bases; unmatched junction bases: 5. The germline V gene encodes CDR1 LNHDA and CDR2 SQIVND (reference sequence). The CDR3 DNA is TGTGCCAGTAGTATTCGGACAGGGGGGGGCACCGGGGAGCTGTTTTTT. Protein product: CASSIRTGGGTGELFF. The whole variable domain, filled in from reference TRBV19 and TRBJ2-2, reads DGGITQSPKYLFRKEGQNVTLSCEQNLNHDAMYWYRQDPGQGLRLIYYSQIVNDFQKGDIAEGYSVSREKKESFPLTVTSAQKNPTAFYLCASSIRTGGGTGELFFGEGSRLTVL.

CDR3 in DNA: TGTGCCAGCAGCCAAGGCGAAGAGACCCAGTACTTC. Translated: CASSQGEETQYF. The V call is TRBV3-1 (or the pseudogene TRBV3-2), the J call TRBJ2-5; D is uncertain. Germline CDR1 is LGHDT and CDR2 is YNNKEL (reference sequence). The CDR3 extends over 12 amino acids. V was pared by 1 base and J by 3 bases, with 3 bases between.

This chain joins TRBV5-4 and TRBJ2-7; TRBD2 matches 9 bases. After removal of 2 bases from V and 0 bases from J, the junction contained 12 bases not matched to a gene. The CDR3 spans 18 residues. Germline CDR1 and CDR2: SGHNT and YYREEE (reference sequence). CDR3 residues: CASSFRGGSGSTSYEQYF. The DNA of the CDR3 is TGTGCCAGCAGCTTTAGGGGGGGTAGCGGGAGCACCTCCTACGAGCAGTACTTC.

The chain recombines TRBV28 with TRBJ1-5; TRBD1 matches at 11 bases. This CDR3 contains 15 residues. With 4 bases clipped from V and 3 bases from J, the junction kept 2 bases outside the gene matches. Germline V gene sequence: CDR1 MDHEN, CDR2 SYDVKM. CDR3 bases: TGTGCCAGCAGTTCAGGACAGGGGGCCAATCAGCCCCAGCATTTT. Protein: CASSSGQGANQPQHF. Drawing the rest from reference TRBV28 and TRBJ1-5, the complete variable domain is DVKVTQSSRYLVKRTGEKVFLECVQDMDHENMFWYRQDPGLGLRLIYFSYDVKMKEKGDIPEGYSVSREKKERFSLILESASTNQTSMYLCASSSGQGANQPQHFGDGTRLSIL.

Regarding this clone: The identical CDR3 is also encoded by other nucleotide sequences in the sample. The CDR3, as DNA: TGTGCCAGTAGTACCGGACAGATGAACACTGAAGCTTTCTTT. Its protein product is CASSTGQMNTEAFF. The V and J genes are TRBV19 and TRBJ1-1; tentatively, D is TRBD1 (6 bases). There are 14 residues in the CDR3. V was trimmed by 4 bases and J by 0 bases, leaving 9 bases between them. Germline values: CDR1 LNHDA, CDR2 SQIVND (reference sequence).

This sequence joins TRBV13 and TRBJ2-3; D is perhaps TRBD1 (5 bases). This CDR3 is built from 15 residues. Trimming stripped 7 bases from V and 0 bases from J, with 14 bases between. CDR1 PRHDT and CDR2 FYEKMQ come from the germline V gene (reference sequence). CDR3: CASTSWGGSTDTQYF. DNA of the CDR3: TGTGCCAGCACCTCTTGGGGCGGTAGCACAGATACGCAGTATTTT.

This clone was counted once. V and J are TRBV30 and TRBJ1-5; 7 nucleotides agree with TRBD1. Germline V lookup: CDR1 GTSNPN, CDR2 SVGIG (reference sequence). V lost 1 base and J lost 6; bases outside the gene matches: 6. The CDR3 runs to 14 residues. CDR3 protein: CAWSGQGGGQPQHF. CDR3 nucleotide sequence: TGTGCCTGGAGTGGCCAAGGGGGCGGTCAGCCCCAGCATTTT.

This clone was recorded only once. V gene TRBV6-1 combines with J gene TRBJ2-7, with D possibly being TRBD2 (6 bases). With 0 bases removed from V and 1 base from J, the gap between germline ends came to 10 bases. The CDR3 is made up of 15 amino acids. The germline CDR1 and CDR2 sequences are MNHNS and SASEGT. The CDR3 coding sequence is TGTGCCAGCAGTGAAGCGGGGACTGAGTCCTACGAGCAGTACTTC. Translated: CASSEAGTESYEQYF.

This chain links TRBV3-1 (or the pseudogene TRBV3-2) with TRBJ2-7, with 8 bases identical to TRBD1. J was trimmed by 7 bases and V by 3 bases; bases with no gene match: 8. Germline assignment: CDR1 LGHDT and CDR2 YNNKEL (reference sequence). CDR3 length equals 14 residues. The CDR3 DNA reads TGTGCCAGCAGCCAGGGACAGGCATTAGCGGAGCAGTACTTC. This gives the protein CASSQGQALAEQYF.

This chain links TRBV4-1 with TRBJ1-1; weak D call: TRBD1 (6 bases). The CDR3 loop spans 14 amino acids. Germline CDR1 reads MGHRA; CDR2 reads YSYEKL. V was pared by 4 bases and J by 5 bases, with 14 bases between. CDR3 sequence: CASSPLAGETEAFF. The CDR3 nucleotides are TGCGCCAGCAGCCCATTAGCAGGGGAGACTGAAGCTTTCTTT.

The chain carries TRBV21-1 and TRBJ2-7; TRBD2 was called by the table and not checked on the DNA. TRBV21-1 is classified as a pseudogene. This CDR3 has 16 residues. CDR3: CASSKGLFTLEEEQYF. The CDR3 DNA reads TGTGCCAGCAGCAAAGGGTTGTTCACCCTCGAAGAGGAGCAGTACTTC.

The V call is TRBV6-4, the J call TRBJ2-1; D perhaps matches TRBD2 (5 bases). There are 15 residues in the CDR3. The germline V and J ends were trimmed by 4 bases and 4 bases, with 14 bases remaining between them. Germline assignment: CDR1 MRHNA and CDR2 SNTAGT. CDR3 sequence reads: CASSGGSGSYNEQFF. CDR3 coding DNA: TGTGCCAGCAGTGGGGGAAGCGGTTCTTACAATGAGCAGTTCTTC.

The chain employs TRBV7-9 and TRBJ1-2; the D gene is possibly TRBD1 (5 bases). With 3 bases removed from V and 2 bases from J, the gap between germline ends came to 10 bases. The CDR3 has 14 amino acids. Germline assignment: CDR1 SEHNR and CDR2 FQNEAQ (reference sequence). This chain's CDR3 is CASSFGRDNYGYTF. The CDR3 DNA sequence: TGTGCCAGCAGCTTCGGGCGGGACAACTATGGCTACACCTTC.

The chain carries TRBV28 and TRBJ2-7, with a tentative D call TRBD2 (5 bases). The CDR3 runs 16 residues. Germline V gene sequence: CDR1 MDHEN, CDR2 SYDVKM. V dropped 5 bases and J dropped 4 bases, with 21 bases sitting between them. CDR3 nucleotides: TGTGCCAGCAGTACCCAGGATAGAGGGTCTCCTTACGAGCAGTACTTC. This codes for CASSTQDRGSPYEQYF.

The chain employs TRBV2 and TRBJ2-7; 7 bases are a match to TRBD2. V was pared by 7 bases and J by 0 bases, with 12 bases of the junction left unmatched. The CDR3 has 16 amino acids. CDR1 is SNHLY, CDR2 FYNNEI, per germline. The DNA for the CDR3 is TGTGCCAGCACGGGCAGGGACTACCCGAGCTCCTACGAGCAGTACTTC. Its protein is CASTGRDYPSSYEQYF.

V usage is TRBV5-8 and J usage is TRBJ2-7, with 7 bases matching TRBD1. Germline assignment: CDR1 SGHTS and CDR2 YDEGEE. The CDR3 length is 15 residues. Trimming cost V 4 bases and J 1 base; bases outside gene matches: 8. CDR3 in DNA: TGTGCCAGCAGCACGGGACAGATCCTTTCCTACGAGCAGTACTTC. Its protein product is CASSTGQILSYEQYF. Full variable domain (outside the CDR3, taken from reference TRBV5-8 and TRBJ2-7): EAGVTQSPTHLIKTRGQQATLRCSPISGHTSVYWYQQALGLGLQFLLWYDEGEERNRGNFPPRFSGRQFPNYSSELNVNALELEDSALYLCASSTGQILSYEQYFGPGTRLTVT.